This T cell receptor beta chain was recovered during a study of patients and donors after allogeneic stem cell transplantation. TCRdb redid the calling of the RT-PCR reads with MiXCR, one entry per CDR3 protein. In the table there are 70,000 or so distinct CDR3 sequences, approximately 26% of which are singletons. CDR1 is ENHRY, CDR2 SYGVKD, per germline. V lost 3 bases to trimming and J lost 6 bases, with 21 bases between them. This CDR3 has 16 amino acids. The J gene is TRBJ2-7, the V gene TRBV10-3; no firm D call. This TCR was recovered from a human donor who was either an allogeneic HSCT recipient or a stem cell or donor lymphocyte infusion donor (not recorded which). It is not recorded whose cells these are; they may come from a transplant donor. Sequencing was carried out using blood, either unsorted or a sorted T cell fraction (not recorded which). Written as DNA, the CDR3 is TGTGCCATCAGTGAATTTAGTCCGTCTCAGGCTCCCGAGCAGTACTTC. Amino acids: CAISEFSPSQAPEQYF.